This passage covers 20 T cell receptor beta chains from one sample sequenced in a study of blood T cell repertoires in COVID-19. Generated by immunoSEQ multiplex PCR, the TCRdb table keeps only in-frame clones and is missing some. The data contain some 96,000 clones, approximately 86% of them singletons. The sample was peripheral blood. All receptors derive from a human donor in a cohort sampled during active COVID-19.

Details on this clone: One junction end disagrees with the germline gene, perhaps due to a read error. This chain connects TRBV5-1 to TRBJ1-5; 7 bases match TRBD1. The CDR3 has 14 amino acids. Germline assignment: CDR1 SGHRS and CDR2 YFSETQ. DNA for the CDR3: TGCGCCAGCAGCTTGGACAGGGGCAAACAGCCCCAGCATTTT. Translating gives CASSLDRGKQPQHF.

V usage is TRBV7-9 and J usage is TRBJ1-5; D uncertain. Germline CDR1 is SEHNR and CDR2 is FQNEAQ (reference sequence). This CDR3 contains 13 residues. The V gene lost 1 base and the J gene lost 6 bases, with 7 bases spanning the gap. CDR3 in DNA: TGTGCCAGCAGCTTAGGGGGAGGTCAGCCCCAGCATTTT. This gives the protein CASSLGGGQPQHF. The whole variable domain, remainder taken from reference TRBV7-9 and TRBJ1-5, is DTGVSQNPRHKITKRGQNVTFRCDPISEHNRLYWYRQTLGQGPEFLTYFQNEAQLEKSRLLSDRFSAERPKGSFSTLEIQRTEQGDSAMYLCASSLGGGQPQHFGDGTRLSIL.

The chain joins TRBV10-3 to TRBJ1-1; unclear D gene. This CDR3 contains 14 residues. Trimming cost V 2 bases and J 1 base, with 8 bases left between them. CDR1 is ENHRY and CDR2 is SYGVKD in the germline V gene. CDR3 DNA: TGTGCCATCAGTGAGGTCACCGGGAACACTGAAGCTTTCTTT. Translating it yields CAISEVTGNTEAFF.

This chain uses TRBV9 with TRBJ2-1, with D perhaps matching TRBD2 (6 bases). The CDR3 totals 14 residues. Germline assignment: CDR1 SGDLS and CDR2 YYNGEE. The ends were cut back, 2 bases at V and 4 bases at J, with 10 bases in the middle. DNA of the CDR3: TGTGCCAGCAGCGTTGCGGGACGATACAATGAGCAGTTCTTC. Protein sequence: CASSVAGRYNEQFF.

The gene calls are TRBV4-2 and TRBJ2-3; TRBD2 matches 8 bases. Germline trimming cut 0 bases from V and 0 bases from J; bases unmatched to any gene: 11. The CDR3 runs 19 residues. Looked up from germline, CDR1 is LGHNA and CDR2 is YNFKEQ. CDR3 region: CASSQDETSDTSSTDTQYF. The CDR3 DNA reads as TGTGCCAGCAGCCAAGATGAGACTAGCGATACCTCTAGCACAGATACGCAGTATTTT.

This rearrangement joins TRBV18 to TRBJ1-5; TRBD1 aligns across 7 bases. V shed 1 base and J 0 bases; nucleotides not matched to a gene: 15. This CDR3 has 20 residues. The germline gives CDR1 KGHSH, CDR2 LQKENI. The CDR3 region has the DNA TGTGCCAGCTCACCACGCCTGAGCGGCAGGGGGGCAAGTAGCAATCAGCCCCAGCATTTT. Protein: CASSPRLSGRGASSNQPQHF.

This chain links TRBV18 with TRBJ1-4, with D perhaps matching TRBD1 (5 bases). The V gene lost 3 bases and the J gene lost 7 bases, with 18 bases spanning the gap. Germline loops: CDR1 KGHSH, CDR2 LQKENI. The CDR3 has 16 amino acids. The DNA for the CDR3 is TGTGCCAGCTCACCCATACTGGACCTCGGGGGTGAAAAACTGTTTTTT. This sequence encodes CASSPILDLGGEKLFF.

The chain couples TRBV5-6 to TRBJ1-3, with a possible D match to TRBD1 (5 bases). CDR3 length equals 13 residues. The V and J ends lost 1 base and 5 bases respectively, with 7 bases between them. The germline V gene has CDR1 SGHDT and CDR2 YYEEEE. The CDR3 sequence is CASSLPGRNTIYF. DNA for the CDR3: TGTGCCAGCAGCTTGCCAGGGAGAAACACCATATATTTT.

This chain uses TRBV5-1 with TRBJ2-7, with 11 bases aligning to TRBD1. CDR1 is SGHRS and CDR2 is YFSETQ in the germline V gene. The V gene end was trimmed by 5 bases and the J gene end by 4 bases; junction bases not matched to a gene: 2. This CDR3 is 13 amino acids long. The CDR3 nucleotides are TGCGCCAGCAGGGACAGGGGGCCGTACGAGCAGTACTTC. It codes for CASRDRGPYEQYF.

This clone was counted a single time. The junction shows a germline mismatch at one end, possibly a read error. The chain links TRBV15 to TRBJ2-7; D remains unclear. The CDR3 runs 14 residues. Germline V gene data show CDR1 as LNHNV and CDR2 as YYDKDF (reference sequence). DNA of the CDR3: TGTGCCACCAGCGGAGAGTACGGAGACTACGAGCAGTACTTC. As protein: CATSGEYGDYEQYF. Based on the CDR3 plus reference TRBV15 and TRBJ2-7, the full variable domain is DAMVIQNPRYQVTQFGKPVTLSCSQTLNHNVMYWYQQKSSQAPKLLFHYYDKDFNNEADTPDNFQSRRPNTSFCFLDIRSPGLGDTAMYLCATSGEYGDYEQYFGPGTRLTVT.

The V and J genes are TRBV7-2 and TRBJ1-2, with D unresolved. CDR1 is SGHTA and CDR2 is FQGNSA in the germline V gene. This CDR3 is 13 amino acids long. Trimming cost V 5 bases and J 8 bases, with 15 bases left between them. CDR3 protein: CASSIPGPWGYTF. The DNA of the CDR3 is TGTGCCAGCAGCATCCCTGGCCCCTGGGGCTACACCTTC.

This clone was seen a single time. The chain uses TRBV7-2 and TRBJ2-2, with D unclear. CDR3 length: 13 amino acids. CDR1 and CDR2 (germline): SGHTA, FQGNSA. V gave up 5 bases and J gave up 5 bases, with 9 bases separating them. CDR3 in DNA: TGTGCCAGCAGCCTCGTCGCGACCGGGGAGCTGTTTTTT. Translation: CASSLVATGELFF.

The chain uses TRBV4-1 and TRBJ1-5; possible D gene TRBD1, 5 bases. Trimming shortened V by 0 bases and J by 2 bases, and 8 bases separated the two germline ends. The CDR3 consists of 15 residues. The germline V gene has CDR1 MGHRA and CDR2 YSYEKL. The CDR3 nucleotides read TGCGCCAGCAGCCAAGATTGGGGCGGCAATCAGCCCCAGCATTTT. The encoded protein is CASSQDWGGNQPQHF.

This rearrangement joins TRBV4-1 to TRBJ2-1; 13 bases are a match to TRBD2. Germline V gene sequence: CDR1 MGHRA, CDR2 YSYEKL. Losses at the gene ends were 4 bases for V and 7 bases for J; bases not matched to a gene: 1. The CDR3 consists of 14 residues. The CDR3 DNA reads as TGCGCCAGCAGCCTGACTAGCGGGAGGAATGAGCAGTTCTTC. Translated, it gives CASSLTSGRNEQFF.

V usage is TRBV5-6 and J usage is TRBJ2-1; 9 bases align to TRBD2. Germline values: CDR1 SGHDT, CDR2 YYEEEE. With V trimmed by 7 bases and J by 3 bases, 8 bases remained unmatched. CDR3 length: 15 residues. CDR3 sequence reads: CASALGLANYNEQFF. Here the CDR3 DNA reads TGTGCCAGCGCCCTCGGACTAGCGAACTACAATGAGCAGTTCTTC.

This chain uses TRBV6-2 or TRBV6-3 with TRBJ2-1; weak D call: TRBD2 (5 bases). The V gene lost 2 bases and the J gene lost 7 bases, with 21 bases spanning the gap. This CDR3 has 17 amino acids. CDR1 is MNHEY, CDR2 SVGEGT, per germline. The CDR3 DNA is TGTGCCAGCAGTTACAGGGCCGGGAATTTGGGGTGGAATGAGCAGTTCTTC. It yields the protein CASSYRAGNLGWNEQFF.

The J gene is TRBJ1-6, the V gene TRBV5-1; 9 bases map to TRBD1. Looked up from germline, CDR1 is SGHRS and CDR2 is YFSETQ. With V trimmed by 4 bases and J by 14 bases, 10 bases remained unmatched. CDR3 length equals 14 residues. CDR3: CASSQGQGPYALHF. In DNA form, the CDR3 reads TGCGCCAGCAGCCAGGGACAGGGCCCCTATGCCCTCCACTTT.

CDR3 residues: CASSLGGEEKLFF. CDR3 bases: TGTGCCAGCAGCTTGGGGGGGGAGGAAAAACTGTTTTTT. The V gene is TRBV5-4, the J gene TRBJ1-4; maybe TRBD1 (5 bases). V lost 0 bases to trimming and J lost 8 bases, with 8 bases between them. Germline V gene sequence: CDR1 SGHNT, CDR2 YYREEE (reference sequence). CDR3 length: 13 amino acids. Drawing the rest from reference TRBV5-4 and TRBJ1-4, the complete variable domain is ETGVTQSPTHLIKTRGQQVTLRCSSQSGHNTVSWYQQALGQGPQFIFQYYREEENGRGNFPPRFSGLQFPNYSSELNVNALELDDSALYLCASSLGGEEKLFFGSGTQLSVL.

The V gene is TRBV5-1, the J gene TRBJ2-7; D may be TRBD1 (5 bases). V dropped 0 bases and J dropped 3 bases, with 10 bases sitting between them. This CDR3 has 14 residues. In germline, CDR1 is SGHRS, CDR2 YFSETQ. The DNA of the CDR3 is TGCGCCAGCAGCTTGGAGGGCAGGGACTACGAGCAGTACTTC. Protein product: CASSLEGRDYEQYF. The full variable domain, in which reference TRBV5-1 and TRBJ2-7 provide the parts outside the CDR3, is KAGVTQTPRYLIKTRGQQVTLSCSPISGHRSVSWYQQTPGQGLQFLFEYFSETQRNKGNFPGRFSGRQFSNSRSEMNVSTLELGDSALYLCASSLEGRDYEQYFGPGTRLTVT.

This clone was counted at least ten times. The chain combines TRBV9 with TRBJ1-6; 7 nucleotides agree with TRBD1. Germline V gene sequence: CDR1 SGDLS, CDR2 YYNGEE. The CDR3 totals 17 residues. J lost 9 bases, V lost 0 bases, and 12 bases had no gene match. CDR3 nucleotides: TGTGCCAGCAGCGTAGCTCCCGACACGACAGGGTCTTCACCCCTCCACTTT. Translated: CASSVAPDTTGSSPLHF. Complete variable domain (other parts from reference TRBV9 and TRBJ1-6): DSGVTQTPKHLITATGQRVTLRCSPRSGDLSVYWYQQSLDQGLQFLIQYYNGEERAKGNILERFSAQQFPDLHSELNLSSLELGDSALYFCASSVAPDTTGSSPLHFGNGTRLTVT.